This TCR beta chain comes out of a study of OX40 agonist ivuxolimab in advanced cancers. Looking at the study overall: The dose-escalation cohort had hepatocellular carcinoma, melanoma, renal cell or head and neck cancer.

Some clones are missing from TCRdb's copy, which holds only in-frame ones; the method was immunoSEQ multiplex PCR. The table has 60,000 to 85,000 clones, roughly 81% seen once; the top ten hold over 1.5%. CDR3 size: 12 residues. CDR1 SGHNT and CDR2 YYREEE come from the germline V gene (reference sequence). Trimming pared 4 bases from V and 14 bases from J, leaving 16 bases between. The source is an adult with an advanced solid tumor such as melanoma, head and neck, liver or kidney cancer. The V call is TRBV5-4, the J call TRBJ2-1, with D tentatively TRBD2 (6 bases). Here the sequenced sample was CD4+ or CD8+ T cells sorted from blood, taken in a trial of the OX40 agonist ivuxolimab. The CDR3 coding sequence is TGTGCCAGCAGCCAAACGGACTATGGGGAGTTCTTC. Protein: CASSQTDYGEFF.